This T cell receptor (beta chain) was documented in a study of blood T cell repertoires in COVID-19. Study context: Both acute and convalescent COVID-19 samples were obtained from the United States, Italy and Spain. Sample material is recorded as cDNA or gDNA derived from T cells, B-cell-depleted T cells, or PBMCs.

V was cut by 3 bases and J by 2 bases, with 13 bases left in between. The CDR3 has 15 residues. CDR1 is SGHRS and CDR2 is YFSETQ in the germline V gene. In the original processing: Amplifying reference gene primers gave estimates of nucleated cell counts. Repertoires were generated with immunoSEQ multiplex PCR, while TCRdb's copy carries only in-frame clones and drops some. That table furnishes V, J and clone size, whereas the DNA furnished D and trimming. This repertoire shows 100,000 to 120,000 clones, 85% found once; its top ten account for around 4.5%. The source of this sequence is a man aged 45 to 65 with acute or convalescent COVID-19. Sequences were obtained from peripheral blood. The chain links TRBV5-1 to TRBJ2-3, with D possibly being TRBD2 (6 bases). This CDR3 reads CASSYAGRITDTQYF. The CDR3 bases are TGCGCCAGCAGCTATGCGGGAAGAATCACAGATACGCAGTATTTT.